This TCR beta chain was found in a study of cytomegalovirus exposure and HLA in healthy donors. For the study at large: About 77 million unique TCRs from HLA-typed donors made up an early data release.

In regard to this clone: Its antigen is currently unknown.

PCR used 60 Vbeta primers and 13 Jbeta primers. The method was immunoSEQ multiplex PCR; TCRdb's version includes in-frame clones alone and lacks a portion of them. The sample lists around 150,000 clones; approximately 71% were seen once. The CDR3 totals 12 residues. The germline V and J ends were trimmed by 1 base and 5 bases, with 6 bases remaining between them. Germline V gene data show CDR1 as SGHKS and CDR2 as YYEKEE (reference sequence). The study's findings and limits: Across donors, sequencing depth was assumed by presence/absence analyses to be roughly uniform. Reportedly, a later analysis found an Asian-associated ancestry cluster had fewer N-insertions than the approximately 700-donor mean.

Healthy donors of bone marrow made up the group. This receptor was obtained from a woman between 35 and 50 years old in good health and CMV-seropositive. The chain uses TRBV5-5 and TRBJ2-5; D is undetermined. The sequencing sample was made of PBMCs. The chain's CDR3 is CASSLTGETQYF. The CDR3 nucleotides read TGTGCCAGCAGCTTGACGGGTGAGACCCAGTACTTC.